This is a list of T cell receptor beta chains from one sample in a study of long-term antiretroviral therapy in people with HIV. The data were produced by immunoSEQ multiplex PCR, yet TCRdb's version contains in-frame clones alone and is incomplete. The sample lists tens of thousands of clones; approximately 95% were seen once. Sequenced here: unsorted PBMCs, sampled 5.3 years after starting antiretroviral therapy. These receptors were obtained from a man aged 50-59 years with HIV. CDR3s include the opening cysteine and the closing phenylalanine or tryptophan.

J gene: TRBJ2-7; V gene: TRBV9; CDR3 protein: CASSVNPWGDRVDEQYF
J gene: TRBJ1-1; V gene: TRBV30; CDR3 protein: CAWVPGGSTEAFF
J gene: TRBJ2-1; V gene: TRBV27; CDR3 protein: CASSIASYNEQFF
J gene: TRBJ1-2; V gene: TRBV28; CDR3 protein: CATGGPANYGYTF
J gene: TRBJ1-3; V gene: TRBV15; CDR3 protein: CATSITRPTATYSGNTIYF
J gene: TRBJ2-2; V gene: TRBV5-1; CDR3 protein: CASSLAGGTSGQGELFF
J gene: TRBJ1-2; V gene: TRBV5-6; CDR3 protein: CASSPGSSNYGYTF
J gene: TRBJ2-6; V gene: TRBV18; CDR3 protein: CASSPPFGALGANVLTF
J gene: TRBJ2-7; V gene: TRBV30; CDR3 protein: CAWSPTSNYEQYF
J gene: TRBJ2-7; V gene: TRBV19; CDR3 protein: CASSSSWGSYEQYF